The 10 T cell receptor beta chains below all came from one sample that was sequenced in a study of control samples from healthy donors and cancer patients. Clones were read by immunoSEQ multiplex PCR, and TCRdb kept only the in-frame ones, dropping some. The table includes 25,000 to 35,000 clones, around 87% detected once. Material: PBMCs. These receptor sequences come from a woman aged 40 to 50 with lung cancer.

This chain joins TRBV5-4 and TRBJ1-2, with D perhaps matching TRBD1 (5 bases). The CDR3 length is 16 residues. The V gene lost 1 base and the J gene lost 2 bases, with 15 bases spanning the gap. Germline values: CDR1 SGHNT, CDR2 YYREEE (reference sequence). The CDR3 spells CASSLPPGRMNYGYTF. The CDR3 DNA is TGTGCCAGCAGCTTGCCCCCGGGACGAATGAACTATGGCTACACCTTC.

The rearrangement links TRBV4-1 to TRBJ2-5; D unclear. CDR1 MGHRA and CDR2 YSYEKL come from the germline V gene. The CDR3 has 14 residues. Trimming took 0 bases from V and 1 from J, leaving 6 bases between them. For the CDR3, the DNA is TGCGCCAGCAGCCAAGATCGGGCCCAAGAGACCCAGTACTTC. This sequence encodes CASSQDRAQETQYF.

V usage is TRBV30 and J usage is TRBJ1-1; D gene ambiguous. Germline assignment: CDR1 GTSNPN and CDR2 SVGIG (reference sequence). V was shortened by 2 bases and J by 4 bases, with 14 bases between the two germline ends. The CDR3 contains 14 residues. This chain's CDR3 is CAWSRSSQVTEAFF. The CDR3 region has the DNA TGTGCCTGGAGTCGATCTTCGCAGGTCACTGAAGCTTTCTTT.

J is TRBJ1-5 and V is TRBV7-8; weak D call: TRBD1 (5 bases). The V end was cut by 7 bases, the J end by 4 bases, with 14 bases between. The CDR3 contains 14 residues. From germline, CDR1 is SGHVS and CDR2 FQNEAQ. In DNA, the CDR3 is TGTGCCAGCATACTCTGGACAAATAATCAGCCCCAGCATTTT. This codes for CASILWTNNQPQHF.

The chain uses TRBV9 and TRBJ2-5; TRBD2 agrees at 9 bases. Germline V CDR1 and CDR2: SGDLS, YYNGEE. The CDR3 covers 17 residues. J lost 1 base, V lost 0 bases, and 7 bases had no gene match. The CDR3 region has the DNA TGTGCCAGCAGCGTAGCTTATGGTAGCGGGGGCCAAGAGACCCAGTACTTC. This translates into CASSVAYGSGGQETQYF.

This sequence joins TRBV9 and TRBJ1-3; a possible D gene is TRBD1 (6 bases). The CDR3 extends over 15 amino acids. V lost 1 base and J lost 4, with 12 bases in between. CDR1 is SGDLS and CDR2 is YYNGEE in the germline V gene. The DNA of the CDR3 is TGTGCCAGCAGCGTACAAGACAGGCTCGGAAACACCATATATTTT. Residues: CASSVQDRLGNTIYF.

V and J are TRBV9 and TRBJ2-7; 10 bases line up with TRBD2. The CDR3 is made up of 15 amino acids. The germline CDR1 and CDR2 sequences are SGDLS and YYNGEE. V dropped 4 bases and J dropped 0; count of bases not matched to a gene: 4. For the CDR3, the DNA is TGTGCCAGCAGCCTTAGCGGGGGGAGCTCCTACGAGCAGTACTTC. Protein: CASSLSGGSSYEQYF.

V and J are TRBV14 and TRBJ2-3; 11 bases are shared with TRBD2. Unmatched junction bases numbered 8, after V lost 2 bases and J lost 4 bases. The CDR3 length is 17 residues. The germline CDR1 and CDR2 sequences are SGHDN and FVKESK. In nucleotides, the CDR3 is TGTGCCAGCAGCCAAAGACTACTAGCGGGGGCTCCAGATACGCAGTATTTT. Translation gives CASSQRLLAGAPDTQYF.

The chain joins TRBV9 to TRBJ1-2; D remains unclear. There are 15 residues in the CDR3. V shed 4 bases and J shed 5 bases, with 18 bases lying between them. Germline loops: CDR1 SGDLS, CDR2 YYNGEE. The CDR3 region has the DNA TGTGCCAGCAGCCCAACCTCCGGGCCACCGTATGGCTACACCTTC. Translated: CASSPTSGPPYGYTF.

This clone has only one observation. The chain links TRBV12-3 or TRBV12-4 to TRBJ1-1; no firm D call. Trimming took off 6 bases at V and 6 bases at J, with 14 bases between the two ends. This CDR3 has 13 residues. The CDR3 is CASRENRYPEAFF. The DNA of the CDR3 is TGTGCCAGCAGGGAAAATAGATACCCTGAAGCTTTCTTT.